The 25 T cell receptor beta chains below were found in one sample sequenced in a study of T cell repertoires in cytomegalovirus infection. Each CDR3 protein is one row after TCRdb ran MiXCR on the reads. The sample holds approximately 490,000 distinct CDR3 sequences, about 11% seen once. Source material: PBMCs. These receptors were taken from a human donor in good health (CMV status not recorded). Some clones in this sample may be carry-over from other donors' samples.

This clonotype was seen ten or more times. The J gene is TRBJ2-3, the V gene TRBV19, with D maybe TRBD1 (6 bases). From germline, CDR1 is LNHDA and CDR2 SQIVND (reference sequence). This CDR3 is 14 amino acids long. Trimming stripped 4 bases from V and 2 bases from J, with 10 bases between. CDR3 nucleotide sequence: TGTGCCAGTAGTACAGGGGCACACACAGATACGCAGTATTTT. It specifies CASSTGAHTDTQYF.

This clonotype was counted ten times or more. The rearrangement joins TRBV11-1 to TRBJ1-2; TRBD1 aligns across 9 bases. V was pared by 5 bases and J by 8 bases, with 9 bases of the junction left unmatched. CDR3 length: 14 amino acids. Per germline, CDR1 SGHAT and CDR2 FQDESV (reference sequence). The CDR3, as DNA: TGTGCCAGCAGCCTCCGGGACAGGGCCGTCGGCTACACCTTC. This codes for CASSLRDRAVGYTF. The entire variable domain, with the rest obtained from reference TRBV11-1 and TRBJ1-2, is as follows: EAEVAQSPRYKITEKSQAVAFWCDPISGHATLYWYRQILGQGPELLVQFQDESVVDDSQLPKDRFSAERLKGVDSTLKIQPAELGDSAMYLCASSLRDRAVGYTFGSGTRLTVV.

This clonotype was picked up many times. The J gene is TRBJ2-3, the V gene TRBV7-3, with 9 bases matching TRBD2. After removal of 6 bases from V and 2 bases from J, the junction contained 6 bases not matched to a gene. Per the germline V gene, CDR1 is SGHTA and CDR2 is FQGTGA. This CDR3 spans 15 amino acids. The CDR3 DNA reads TGTGCCAGCAGTCCCGCTAGCGGGGTCACAGATACGCAGTATTTT. This gives the protein CASSPASGVTDTQYF.

This chain joins TRBV29-1 and TRBJ2-3; 7 bases are a match to TRBD1. CDR3 length: 13 residues. Germline V gives CDR1 SQVTM, CDR2 ANQGSEA. Trimming at V came to 7 bases and at J to 1 base, leaving 5 bases not matched to a gene. Written as DNA, the CDR3 is TGCAGCGCATCCGGGACAGGCACAGATACGCAGTATTTT. Amino acids: CSASGTGTDTQYF.

This clonotype was counted ten times or more. The chain joins TRBV9 to TRBJ1-1; D uncertain. The CDR3 sequence is 15 residues long. Germline values: CDR1 SGDLS, CDR2 YYNGEE. Trimming pared 3 bases from V and 1 base from J, leaving 13 bases between. The CDR3 DNA follows: TGTGCCAGCAGCGCTTTGGGTAAGCGGAACACTGAAGCTTTCTTT. Its translation: CASSALGKRNTEAFF. Using reference TRBV9 and TRBJ1-1 for the parts outside the CDR3, the full variable domain is DSGVTQTPKHLITATGQRVTLRCSPRSGDLSVYWYQQSLDQGLQFLIQYYNGEERAKGNILERFSAQQFPDLHSELNLSSLELGDSALYFCASSALGKRNTEAFFGQGTRLTVV.

Many counts were recorded for this clonotype. The gene calls are TRBV7-9 and TRBJ1-2; D perhaps matches TRBD1 (5 bases). Trimming shortened V by 2 bases and J by 4 bases, and 11 bases separated the two germline ends. The CDR3 covers 14 residues. The germline gives CDR1 SEHNR, CDR2 FQNEAQ (reference sequence). The CDR3 spells CASSLSSQVYGYTF. CDR3 nucleotides: TGTGCCAGCAGCTTAAGTTCACAGGTCTATGGCTACACCTTC.

In its sample, this clonotype was seen a few times. This chain joins TRBV20-1 and TRBJ1-1; D unclear. The germline CDR1 and CDR2 sequences are DFQATT and SNEGSKA (reference sequence). The CDR3 totals 12 residues. Deletions cut 6 bases from V and 1 base from J, with 9 bases between. The CDR3 DNA sequence: TGCAGTGCGAGACACGAGAACACTGAAGCTTTCTTT. This gives the protein CSARHENTEAFF.

This chain links TRBV15 with TRBJ2-1, with 13 positions matching TRBD2. CDR1 and CDR2 from the germline V gene are LNHNV and YYDKDF (reference sequence). The CDR3 has 16 residues. J lost 6 bases, V lost 1 base, and 3 bases had no gene match. The CDR3 DNA sequence: TGTGCCACCAGCAGAGGGACTAGCGGGAGACGCAATGAGCAGTTCTTC. Translating it yields CATSRGTSGRRNEQFF.

The V call is TRBV7-9, the J call TRBJ2-1; 7 bases map to TRBD1. V shed 5 bases, J shed 5 bases, and the junction held 12 bases outside the gene matches. The CDR3 has 16 amino acids. The germline V gene has CDR1 SEHNR and CDR2 FQNEAQ (reference sequence). CDR3 in amino acids: CASSGANRGNNNEQFF. The DNA of the CDR3 is TGTGCCAGCAGCGGGGCTAACAGGGGAAACAACAATGAGCAGTTCTTC.

This clonotype was seen repeatedly, ten times or more. The V and J genes are TRBV7-9 and TRBJ2-7, with TRBD2 as a possible D gene (5 bases). The CDR3 sequence is 12 residues long. CDR1 is SEHNR and CDR2 is FQNEAQ in the germline V gene (reference sequence). V lost 3 bases to trimming and J lost 7 bases, with 10 bases between them. CDR3 in DNA: TGTGCCAGCAGCTTCGGGGAGTTGGAGCAGTACTTC. As protein: CASSFGELEQYF.

The table lists this clonotype with a few counts. This rearrangement joins TRBV9 to TRBJ1-2; D gene uncertain. The germline V gene encodes CDR1 SGDLS and CDR2 YYNGEE. With 6 bases removed from V and 3 bases from J, the gap between germline ends came to 12 bases. This CDR3 region has 13 residues. For the CDR3, the DNA is TGTGCCAGCAATCCGGTGAGGGACTATGGCTACACCTTC. Translating gives CASNPVRDYGYTF.

In regard to this clonotype: With a much larger clone just one base away, this may be a read error. The V and J genes are TRBV19 and TRBJ1-2; 9 bases map to TRBD1. Germline assignment: CDR1 LNHDA and CDR2 SQIVND (reference sequence). The CDR3 has 14 amino acids. The CDR3, as DNA: TGTGCCAGTTCAAACGACAGGGGGATATATGGCTACAACTTC. It yields the protein CASSNDRGIYGYNF.

This clonotype was detected only a few times. This sequence joins TRBV19 and TRBJ2-1; possibly TRBD1 for D (6 bases). CDR3 length: 13 residues. The germline gives CDR1 LNHDA, CDR2 SQIVND (reference sequence). Trimming left V 1 base short and J 8 bases short, with 9 bases between. DNA for the CDR3: TGTGCCAGTAGTATAGTACAGGGCCATGAGCAGTTCTTC. Translated, it gives CASSIVQGHEQFF. The variable domain in full, completed from reference TRBV19 and TRBJ2-1, reads DGGITQSPKYLFRKEGQNVTLSCEQNLNHDAMYWYRQDPGQGLRLIYYSQIVNDFQKGDIAEGYSVSREKKESFPLTVTSAQKNPTAFYLCASSIVQGHEQFFGPGTRLTVL.

The chain combines TRBV6-6 with TRBJ2-2, with 7 bases fitting TRBD1. From germline, CDR1 is MNHNY and CDR2 SVGAGI (reference sequence). The CDR3 has 15 amino acids. V was clipped by 2 bases and J by 4 bases; unmatched bases: 4. CDR3 sequence: CASSYRGPGTGELFF. The CDR3 DNA follows: TGTGCCAGCAGTTACAGGGGGCCCGGCACCGGGGAGCTGTTTTTT.

A remark on this clonotype: A single base separates this from a much larger clone, so it may be a read error. The V and J genes are TRBV28 and TRBJ2-2; D gene ambiguous. The germline gives CDR1 MDHEN, CDR2 SYDVKM. With 1 base removed from V and 0 bases from J, the gap between germline ends came to 6 bases. The CDR3 covers 15 residues. For the CDR3, the DNA is TGTGCCAGCAGTTTATTATTTCCGAACACCGGGGAGCTGTTTTTT. Its protein is CASSLLFPNTGELFF.

This clonotype was seen repeatedly, ten times or more. The chain recombines TRBV28 with TRBJ2-1; 8 nucleotides match TRBD2. The ends lost 4 bases at V and 15 bases at J; junction bases unmatched: 14. The CDR3 extends over 14 amino acids. Germline CDR1 MDHEN, CDR2 SYDVKM. The CDR3 loop reads CASSSPGGRGNGFF. The CDR3 nucleotides are TGTGCCAGCAGTTCCCCGGGGGGGCGCGGGAATGGGTTCTTC.

This clonotype was found a few times. The V gene is TRBV12-3 or TRBV12-4, the J gene TRBJ1-3; D is uncertain. Trimming took off 5 bases at V and 2 bases at J, with 10 bases between the two ends. CDR3 length equals 14 residues. The CDR3 nucleotides read TGTGCCAGCAGTGAAACAGTCCCTGGAAACACCATATATTTT. Its translation: CASSETVPGNTIYF.

This clonotype was observed many times. The chain recombines TRBV25-1 with TRBJ2-5, with a weak D call TRBD2 (7 bases). The ends were cut back, 9 bases at V and 2 bases at J, with 13 bases in the middle. The length of the CDR3 is 13 residues. Germline-derived CDR1 and CDR2 are MGHDK and SYGVNS. DNA of the CDR3: TGTGCCAGTGGGAGGGGGATTCAAGAGACCCAGTACTTC. This encodes CASGRGIQETQYF.

This clonotype was counted at least ten times. The rearrangement joins TRBV6-1 to TRBJ2-7, with D uncertain. The germline V gene encodes CDR1 MNHNS and CDR2 SASEGT. CDR3 length: 15 residues. V lost 1 base to trimming and J lost 0 bases, with 10 bases between them. The DNA of the CDR3 is TGTGCCAGCAGTGAAGGCGTAACCATCTCCTACGAGCAGTACTTC. Amino acids: CASSEGVTISYEQYF.

This clonotype was detected a few times. The DNA for the CDR3 is TGTGCCAGCAGCTTTACAGGAGCTTACCAAGAGACCCAGTACTTC. This codes for CASSFTGAYQETQYF. V and J are TRBV7-9 and TRBJ2-5; a possible D gene is TRBD1 (5 bases). Deletions cut 3 bases from V and 0 bases from J, with 11 bases between. This CDR3 contains 15 residues. Germline CDR1 SEHNR, CDR2 FQNEAQ (reference sequence).

A single count supports this clonotype. V usage is TRBV4-2 and J usage is TRBJ1-2; maybe TRBD1 (5 bases). This CDR3 is built from 13 residues. CDR1 is LGHNA, CDR2 YNFKEQ, per germline. The germline V and J ends were trimmed by 0 bases and 8 bases, with 10 bases remaining between them. The CDR3: CASSQDGREGYTF. Written as DNA, the CDR3 is TGTGCCAGCAGCCAAGATGGCAGGGAAGGCTACACCTTC.

The rearrangement joins TRBV5-1 to TRBJ1-2; a weak D match, TRBD1 (6 bases). Germline V gene data show CDR1 as SGHRS and CDR2 as YFSETQ. Trimming took off 2 bases at V and 1 base at J, with 12 bases between the two ends. The CDR3 totals 15 residues. The CDR3 DNA follows: TGCGCCAGCAGCTTACCAGGGGAGGATAACTATGGCTACACCTTC. This encodes CASSLPGEDNYGYTF.

The rearrangement uses TRBV12-3 or TRBV12-4 and TRBJ2-4; a possible D gene is TRBD2 (5 bases). Deletions cut 5 bases from V and 8 bases from J, with 19 bases between. CDR3 length: 15 residues. CDR3 protein: CASSLTDLPRDIQYF. The CDR3 DNA follows: TGTGCCAGCAGTCTAACCGATCTCCCGAGGGACATTCAGTACTTC.

This clonotype came up a few times. This chain connects TRBV6-5 to TRBJ2-6; unclear D gene. Trimming stripped 8 bases from V and 1 base from J, with 18 bases between. Germline loops: CDR1 MNHEY, CDR2 SVGAGI. The CDR3 is 17 amino acids. In nucleotides, the CDR3 is TGTGCCAGCCGAAGAGCAGGATTGAGTTCTGGGGCCAACGTCCTGACTTTC. As protein: CASRRAGLSSGANVLTF.

The gene calls are TRBV5-1 and TRBJ2-4, with D perhaps TRBD1 or TRBD2 (7 bases each). Trimming cost V 3 bases and J 2 bases, with 12 bases left between them. In germline, CDR1 is SGHRS, CDR2 YFSETQ. This CDR3 region has 15 residues. Here the CDR3 DNA reads TGCGCCAGCAGCTGGCAGGGGGGGTCCAAAAACATTCAGTACTTC. This encodes CASSWQGGSKNIQYF.